This T cell receptor beta chain is from a study of blood T cell repertoires in COVID-19. Looking at the study overall: The cDNA or gDNA used as material had been derived from T cells, B-cell-depleted T cells, or PBMCs.

The V segment lost 3 bases and the J segment 3 bases; nucleotides outside the gene matches: 4. Germline values: CDR1 DFQATT, CDR2 SNEGSKA (reference sequence). This CDR3 comprises 14 residues. Original methodology: How many nucleated cells were present was estimated from reference gene primer amplification. The protocol was immunoSEQ multiplex PCR, while the TCRdb copy is restricted to in-frame clones and leaves out a portion. From that table come the V and J calls and clone size; the DNA was used to work out D and trimming. The sample lists a few hundred thousand clones, 83% occurring once. Those who participated ranged in age from roughly 18 to 90 years and resided in about two dozen US areas. Donors were grouped by their self-reported clinical history.

The sequenced sample was PBMCs or T cells enriched from blood (not recorded which). The TCR comes from a woman between 45 and 65 years old who had recovered from COVID-19. The chain joins TRBV20-1 to TRBJ2-7, with TRBD1 matching 11 bases. The CDR3 nucleotides are TGCAGTGCTAGTCTCGGGACAGGGGGCTACGAGCAGTACTTC. It translates to CSASLGTGGYEQYF.